The entry below gives a single T cell receptor beta chain sequence along with its context. Its specificity is unknown. PCR employed 60 Vbeta and 13 Jbeta primers. Measured with immunoSEQ multiplex PCR; TCRdb has only the in-frame clones, and not every one. Of fewer than 200,000 clones in the sample, more than 65% were seen once. The data were obtained in a study of cytomegalovirus exposure and HLA in healthy donors. General study points: Presence/absence analyses took donor sequencing depth as roughly uniform.

CDR3 length equals 14 residues. With 7 bases removed from V and 1 base from J, the gap between germline ends came to 11 bases. Germline V gives CDR1 MNHNS, CDR2 SASEGT. The sample taken for sequencing was PBMCs. The source of this sequence is a male donor in good health and CMV-seronegative. The rearrangement links TRBV6-1 to TRBJ1-5; D is undetermined. The CDR3 protein is CASNGMLSNQPQHF. The CDR3, as DNA: TGTGCCAGCAACGGTATGCTGAGCAATCAGCCCCAGCATTTT.